These 32 T cell receptor beta chains were sequenced from one sample in a study of blood T cells in healthy people across ages. A second 7 to 11 cycle PCR used barcoded and J-beta primers. TCRdb re-derived calls from the 5' RACE reads in MiXCR, one entry per CDR3 protein. This table holds over 750,000 distinct CDR3 sequences, 25% found once. The sample was also reused in another study, on T cells of mothers and their children.

The sequenced sample consisted of blood. The receptors were sampled from a boy younger than 18 in good health.

This clonotype was observed at least ten times. The rearrangement joins TRBV18 to TRBJ1-2; D remains unclear. Trimming took off 3 bases at V and 8 bases at J, with 13 bases between the two ends. CDR1 is KGHSH and CDR2 is LQKENI in the germline V gene. The CDR3 has 13 amino acids. The CDR3 reads CASSPREAEGYTF. The CDR3 nucleotides read TGTGCCAGCTCACCTCGGGAAGCGGAAGGCTACACCTTC.

In its sample, this clonotype was seen a few times. V usage is TRBV11-2 and J usage is TRBJ2-7; D may be TRBD2 (6 bases). Germline assignment: CDR1 SGHAT and CDR2 FQNNGV. This CDR3 spans 16 amino acids. V was shortened by 3 bases and J by 2 bases, with 17 bases between the two germline ends. The CDR3 region is CASSLFTGTGAYEQYF. The CDR3 nucleotides are TGTGCCAGCAGCTTGTTCACGGGGACTGGGGCCTACGAGCAGTACTTC.

This clonotype was counted a few times. This sequence joins TRBV25-1 and TRBJ2-3; maybe TRBD2 (6 bases). CDR3 length: 15 residues. The V and J ends lost 1 base and 2 bases respectively, with 10 bases between them. The germline V gene has CDR1 MGHDK and CDR2 SYGVNS. Here the CDR3 reads CASSEFRGNTDTQYF. Here the CDR3 DNA reads TGTGCCAGCAGTGAATTTCGGGGGAACACAGATACGCAGTATTTT.

This clonotype was counted only a few times. J is TRBJ1-2 and V is TRBV6-6, with D perhaps matching TRBD1 (5 bases). CDR1 and CDR2 from the germline V gene are MNHNY and SVGAGI (reference sequence). V lost 0 bases and J lost 2, with 7 bases in between. CDR3 length: 14 residues. The CDR3 spells CASSYSRDNYGYTF. The DNA of the CDR3 is TGTGCCAGCAGTTACTCGAGGGACAACTATGGCTACACCTTC.

This rearrangement joins TRBV5-1 to TRBJ2-5; D gene uncertain. The CDR3 covers 12 residues. The V end lost 4 bases, the J end lost 4 bases, and 8 bases lay between the germline ends. Germline-derived CDR1 and CDR2 are SGHRS and YFSETQ. CDR3 loop: CASSAQLETQYF. The DNA for the CDR3 is TGCGCCAGCAGCGCTCAGTTAGAGACCCAGTACTTC.

In DNA, the CDR3 is TGCGCCAGCAGCTTTTCGCGGAGCCGCACAGATACGCAGTATTTT. It specifies CASSFSRSRTDTQYF. This sequence joins TRBV5-1 and TRBJ2-3; D call uncertain. The CDR3 extends over 15 amino acids. Germline lookup yields CDR1 SGHRS and CDR2 YFSETQ. Trimming took 2 bases from V and 1 from J, leaving 11 bases between them.

This clonotype was recorded a few times. The V and J genes are TRBV6-6 and TRBJ2-4; tentatively, D is TRBD2 (7 bases). The CDR3 has 17 residues. CDR1 MNHNY and CDR2 SVGAGI come from the germline V gene (reference sequence). Between the trimmed V and J ends, which lost 3 bases and 6 bases, there was a span of 21 bases. The CDR3 DNA follows: TGTGCCAGCAGTTATACCAACAGGGTTGGGAGGGGAAACATTCAGTACTTC. This encodes CASSYTNRVGRGNIQYF.

This clonotype was seen a few times. A junction end diverges from the germline sequence, so it may reflect a read error. This sequence joins TRBV5-1 and TRBJ2-2; no clear D gene. The length of the CDR3 is 14 residues. From germline, CDR1 is SGHRS and CDR2 YFSETQ. The CDR3 DNA follows: TGCGCCAGCAGCTTGGATTCGAAGACCGGGGAGCTGTTTTTT. Protein sequence: CASSLDSKTGELFF.

This clonotype was counted only a few times. V gene TRBV12-3 or TRBV12-4 combines with J gene TRBJ1-2; D not certain. The V and J ends lost 3 bases and 3 bases respectively, with 8 bases between them. CDR3 size: 13 residues. The CDR3 reads CASSFGFDYGYTF. CDR3 DNA sequence: TGTGCCAGCAGTTTCGGATTTGACTATGGCTACACCTTC.

Concerning this clonotype itself: A much bigger clone sits one base away, suggesting this may be a read error. This chain uses TRBV28 with TRBJ2-5; D may be TRBD1 or TRBD2 (5 bases each). The CDR3 runs to 13 residues. Germline V gives CDR1 MDHEN, CDR2 SYDVKM. DNA for the CDR3: TGTGCCAGCAGTTGGGGCGTGGGAGAGAGCCAGTACTTC. This encodes CASSWGVGESQYF.

The V gene is TRBV2, the J gene TRBJ2-5; TRBD1 aligns across 8 bases. The closer fit of TRBJ2-7 to the DNA end suggests the J call may be wrong. This CDR3 has 15 amino acids. Germline-derived CDR1 and CDR2 are SNHLY and FYNNEI. Written as DNA, the CDR3 is TGTGCCAGCAGTGGGGGAGGACAGGGATTAGACGAGCAGTACTTC. Translation: CASSGGGQGLDEQYF.

There are a few counts of this clonotype. The genes are TRBV3-1 and TRBJ2-5, with 8 bases lining up with TRBD1. Trimming at V came to 5 bases and at J to 1 base, leaving 6 bases not matched to a gene. Per the germline V gene, CDR1 is LGHDT and CDR2 is YNNKEL (reference sequence). The CDR3 is made up of 15 amino acids. As DNA, the CDR3 is TGTGCCAGCAGCTTGACAGGGGACGTCCAAGAGACCCAGTACTTC. This encodes CASSLTGDVQETQYF.

This clonotype was detected a few times. CDR3 residues: CASSVIRVGEQFF. DNA for the CDR3: TGTGCCAGCAGCGTAATCAGGGTGGGGGAGCAGTTCTTC. V gene TRBV9 combines with J gene TRBJ2-1; perhaps TRBD1 as D (5 bases). Germline V gives CDR1 SGDLS, CDR2 YYNGEE. Trimming took off 1 base at V and 10 bases at J, with 12 bases between the two ends. This CDR3 contains 13 residues.

The V and J genes are TRBV7-3 and TRBJ2-3; TRBD2 is a possible D gene (6 bases). CDR1 is SGHTA, CDR2 FQGTGA, per germline. V lost 5 bases and J 1 base, leaving 16 bases between the germline ends. This CDR3 spans 16 amino acids. The CDR3, as DNA: TGTGCCAGCAGCCTTACCGGTACGGGGGGCACAGATACGCAGTATTTT. Its translation: CASSLTGTGGTDTQYF. Full variable domain (rest looked up from reference TRBV7-3 and TRBJ2-3): GAGVSQTPSNKVTEKGKYVELRCDPISGHTALYWYRQSLGQGPEFLIYFQGTGAADDSGLPNDRFFAVRPEGSVSTLKIQRTERGDSAVYLCASSLTGTGGTDTQYFGPGTRLTVL.

The V gene is TRBV4-2, the J gene TRBJ2-5, with a tentative D call TRBD2 (7 bases). This CDR3 spans 15 amino acids. The V end was cut by 3 bases, the J end by 0 bases, with 11 bases between. Germline CDR1 reads LGHNA; CDR2 reads YNFKEQ. CDR3 residues: CASSQVGGHQETQYF. The CDR3 DNA is TGTGCCAGCAGCCAGGTCGGGGGGCACCAAGAGACCCAGTACTTC.

The rearrangement uses TRBV20-1 and TRBJ1-2; D not certain. Trimming removed 0 bases at V and 3 bases at J, with 5 bases between. CDR1 and CDR2 from the germline V gene are DFQATT and SNEGSKA (reference sequence). This CDR3 is 12 amino acids long. Here the CDR3 DNA reads TGCAGTGCTAGAGACCAGGACTATGGCTACACCTTC. This gives the protein CSARDQDYGYTF.

This clonotype was seen only a few times. The J gene is TRBJ2-7, the V gene TRBV10-3; 11 bases align to TRBD1. The germline V gene has CDR1 ENHRY and CDR2 SYGVKD. The CDR3 consists of 14 residues. The V segment lost 7 bases and the J segment 2 bases; nucleotides outside the gene matches: 4. In DNA, the CDR3 is TGTGCCATCACCCCGGGACAGGGGGCCTACGAGCAGTACTTC. This translates into CAITPGQGAYEQYF.

The chain couples TRBV11-2 to TRBJ2-6; D not certain. Germline V gene lookup returns CDR1 SGHAT and CDR2 FQNNGV. The CDR3 length is 16 residues. Trimming took 3 bases from V and 2 from J, leaving 11 bases between them. The chain's CDR3 is CASSFGRLTGANVLTF. As DNA, the CDR3 is TGTGCCAGCAGCTTCGGACGGCTGACTGGGGCCAACGTCCTGACTTTC.

The gene calls are TRBV27 and TRBJ2-4; TRBD1 matches 7 bases. The CDR3 has 13 residues. CDR1 MNHEY and CDR2 SMNVEV come from the germline V gene (reference sequence). V was pared by 6 bases and J by 8 bases, with 7 bases of the junction left unmatched. The CDR3 sequence: CASRQTGPDIQYF. The CDR3, as DNA: TGTGCCAGCAGACAGACAGGGCCGGACATTCAGTACTTC.

This chain uses TRBV12-3 or TRBV12-4 with TRBJ2-1, with D uncertain. V was shortened by 5 bases and J by 8 bases, with 7 bases between the two germline ends. This CDR3 has 11 residues. The CDR3 reads CASSPFYEQFF. The CDR3 DNA is TGTGCCAGCAGTCCCTTTTATGAGCAGTTCTTC.

This clonotype has more than one count but fewer than ten. This sequence joins TRBV2 and TRBJ2-2, with 8 positions matching TRBD2. With 8 bases clipped from V and 3 bases from J, the junction kept 5 bases outside the gene matches. There are 14 residues in the CDR3. Germline CDR1 is SNHLY and CDR2 is FYNNEI. Here the CDR3 DNA reads TGTGCCAGCCATCCGGGGGGGTACACCGGGGAGCTGTTTTTT. It codes for CASHPGGYTGELFF.

In its sample, this clonotype was seen a few times. The junction does not match germline at one end; this may be a read error. The gene calls are TRBV11-2 and TRBJ1-2; the D gene is possibly TRBD1 (5 bases). This CDR3 comprises 13 residues. The germline V gene encodes CDR1 SGHAT and CDR2 FQNNGV. Here the CDR3 DNA reads TGTGCCAGCAGCTCTGTGGGGGTCTATGGCTACGCCTTC. This sequence encodes CASSSVGVYGYAF.

The rearrangement uses TRBV20-1 and TRBJ2-5, with TRBD1 matching over 7 bases. The CDR3 contains 13 residues. Germline trimming cut 5 bases from V and 2 bases from J; bases unmatched to any gene: 5. The germline V gene encodes CDR1 DFQATT and CDR2 SNEGSKA (reference sequence). Written as DNA, the CDR3 is TGCAGTGCTGGACCGACAGGGCAAGAGACCCAGTACTTC. Amino acid sequence: CSAGPTGQETQYF.

This clonotype has a count of ten or more. This sequence joins TRBV5-1 and TRBJ2-5; TRBD2 aligns across 14 bases. From germline, CDR1 is SGHRS and CDR2 YFSETQ. This CDR3 has 15 amino acids. Trimming removed 3 bases from V and 3 bases from J; junction bases left unmatched: 1. The CDR3 sequence: CASSWGLAGEETQYF. CDR3 sequence (DNA): TGCGCCAGCAGCTGGGGACTAGCGGGGGAAGAGACCCAGTACTTC. Together with reference TRBV5-1 and TRBJ2-5, the CDR3 gives the full variable domain: KAGVTQTPRYLIKTRGQQVTLSCSPISGHRSVSWYQQTPGQGLQFLFEYFSETQRNKGNFPGRFSGRQFSNSRSEMNVSTLELGDSALYLCASSWGLAGEETQYFGPGTRLLVL.

The rearrangement links TRBV7-2 to TRBJ2-5, with D tentatively TRBD1 (7 bases). Germline V CDR1 and CDR2: SGHTA, FQGNSA. This CDR3 has 13 amino acids. Trimming removed 1 base at V and 11 bases at J, with 14 bases between. The CDR3 region is CASSLEGSGGQYF. CDR3 sequence (DNA): TGTGCCAGCAGCTTAGAGGGGTCAGGGGGGCAGTACTTC. The full variable domain, in which reference TRBV7-2 and TRBJ2-5 provide the parts outside the CDR3, is GAGVSQSPSNKVTEKGKDVELRCDPISGHTALYWYRQSLGQGLEFLIYFQGNSAPDKSGLPSDRFSAERTGGSVSTLTIQRTQQEDSAVYLCASSLEGSGGQYFGPGTRLLVL.

V and J are TRBV12-3 or TRBV12-4 and TRBJ1-5; D is possibly TRBD1 (5 bases). Trimming removed 5 bases from V and 5 bases from J, with 10 bases in between. The CDR3 has 13 residues. This chain's CDR3 is CASSQGLDQPQHF. CDR3 DNA sequence: TGTGCCAGCAGTCAGGGCCTCGATCAGCCCCAGCATTTT.

This sequence joins TRBV28 and TRBJ2-7; D might be TRBD2 (6 bases). With 8 bases removed from V and 0 bases from J, the gap between germline ends came to 11 bases. The germline CDR1 and CDR2 sequences are MDHEN and SYDVKM. The CDR3 is made up of 13 amino acids. This chain's CDR3 is CASLAEVSYEQYF. The CDR3 DNA follows: TGTGCCAGCTTAGCGGAAGTCTCCTACGAGCAGTACTTC.

About this clonotype itself: This may arise from a read error, as a much more abundant clone is one base away. CDR3 protein: CSSSLTGYEETQYF. For the CDR3, the DNA is TGCTCCAGCAGCTTAACAGGATACGAAGAGACCCAGTACTTC. The chain combines TRBV5-1 with TRBJ2-5; the D gene is possibly TRBD1 (5 bases). CDR1 SGHRS and CDR2 YFSETQ come from the germline V gene. The CDR3 extends over 14 amino acids. The whole variable domain, filled in from reference TRBV5-1 and TRBJ2-5, reads KAGVTQTPRYLIKTRGQQVTLSCSPISGHRSVSWYQQTPGQGLQFLFEYFSETQRNKGNFPGRFSGRQFSNSRSEMNVSTLELGDSALYLCSSSLTGYEETQYFGPGTRLLVL.

This chain links TRBV10-3 with TRBJ2-5; no firm D call. Trimming cost V 8 bases and J 2 bases, with 12 bases left between them. Germline V gene lookup returns CDR1 ENHRY and CDR2 SYGVKD. The CDR3 covers 13 residues. The CDR3 region is CAIGPAAQETQYF. CDR3 coding DNA: TGTGCCATCGGACCGGCCGCTCAAGAGACCCAGTACTTC.

This clonotype was recorded a few times. The chain recombines TRBV28 with TRBJ1-1; D might be TRBD1 (5 bases). This CDR3 region has 13 residues. Germline CDR1 and CDR2: MDHEN and SYDVKM. V dropped 9 bases and J dropped 4 bases, with 15 bases sitting between them. CDR3 nucleotides: TGTGCCAGTTGTAGGGGAGTGGCCACTGAAGCTTTCTTT. Its protein is CASCRGVATEAFF.

This clonotype was detected only a few times. The chain has TRBV4-1 and TRBJ2-5; D call uncertain. V gave up 0 bases and J gave up 2 bases, with 16 bases separating them. Germline V gives CDR1 MGHRA, CDR2 YSYEKL. This CDR3 region has 17 residues. CDR3 DNA sequence: TGCGCCAGCAGCCAAGAATCCCTCGGGCAAGCTCAAGAGACCCAGTACTTC. Protein sequence: CASSQESLGQAQETQYF.

The chain is built from TRBV11-2 and TRBJ2-7; 8 bases line up with TRBD2. With V trimmed by 5 bases and J by 6 bases, 18 bases remained unmatched. The CDR3 is made up of 17 amino acids. Germline CDR1 is SGHAT and CDR2 is FQNNGV. The CDR3 region has the DNA TGTGCCAGCAGCCCTCCAATTTTTCCGGGACTAGTAAGCGAGCAGTACTTC. Amino acids: CASSPPIFPGLVSEQYF.